The clone carrying this TCR beta chain appeared a few times. Its antigen remains unknown. This specimen comes from a study of T-cell reconstitution after alpha-beta-depleted transplantation in children. Regarding the study as a whole: By one year post-transplant, T-cell counts and diversity largely arose from T cells that were newly produced. After transplant, at about two months, alpha-beta T cells were reportedly derived from several hundred expanded graft clones. Where some patients showed high TCRbeta diversity at day 60, it came from recipient T cells and thymic progenitors that had survived.

Molecular barcoding with unique molecular identifiers was used for the TCRbeta library. TCRdb re-called the PCR reads with MiXCR, one entry per CDR3 protein. The sample yields 130,000 or so distinct CDR3 sequences, about a tenth seen once. The CDR3 is 14 residues long. V was pared by 0 bases and J by 4 bases, with 8 bases between. Per germline, CDR1 SGHRS and CDR2 YFSETQ. The sequencing used PBMCs, mostly from graft donor cells, collected 180 days after TCRalphabeta/CD19-depleted stem cell transplant. V usage is TRBV5-1 and J usage is TRBJ2-1; no clear D. The clonotype was recovered from a girl less than two years old who had a stem cell transplant for combined immunodeficiency, so the T cells may come from the graft donor. CDR3 amino acids: CASSLETRYNEQFF. The CDR3 nucleotides read TGCGCCAGCAGCTTGGAGACACGTTACAATGAGCAGTTCTTC.